A single sample is the source of the 14 T cell receptor beta chains below, sequenced in a study of shared clonotypes between healthy human individuals. Terminally differentiated effector memory CD45RA+ cells were excluded from the naive CD8 cells, which were CD45RO-negative and positively selected for CCR7. Measured with immunoSEQ multiplex PCR; TCRdb has only the in-frame clones, and not every one. The data show more than 2 million clones, with about 95% seen just once and around 1.1% held by the top ten. The sequencing sample was made of naive CD8+ T cells sorted from blood. The receptors here all came from a man younger than 35 in good health.

The V gene is TRBV30, the J gene TRBJ2-2, with 12 bases aligning to TRBD1. In germline, CDR1 is GTSNPN, CDR2 SVGIG (reference sequence). The CDR3 is 14 amino acids. J gave up 4 bases and V 5 bases, and 2 bases lay outside the gene matches. The CDR3 region has the DNA TGTGCCTGGGCGGGACAGGGGGCCACCGGGGAGCTGTTTTTT. It is translated as CAWAGQGATGELFF. The full variable domain, with the rest looked up from reference TRBV30 and TRBJ2-2, is SQTIHQWPATLVQPVGSPLSLECTVEGTSNPNLYWYRQAAGRGLQLLFYSVGIGQISSEVPQNLSASRPQDRQFILSSKKLLLSDSGFYLCAWAGQGATGELFFGEGSRLTVL.

The chain recombines TRBV2 with TRBJ2-1; 10 positions agree with TRBD1. The CDR3 sequence is 17 residues long. CDR1 and CDR2 from the germline V gene are SNHLY and FYNNEI. The ends lost 4 bases at V and 3 bases at J; junction bases unmatched: 9. The CDR3 region is CASSGVRQGAHYNEQFF. The CDR3 coding sequence is TGTGCCAGCAGTGGTGTGAGACAGGGGGCTCACTACAATGAGCAGTTCTTC.

The chain couples TRBV5-4 to TRBJ2-3; D may be TRBD1 or TRBD2 (6 bases each). There are 14 residues in the CDR3. Germline assignment: CDR1 SGHNT and CDR2 YYREEE (reference sequence). V was clipped by 4 bases and J by 3 bases, with 12 bases between them. CDR3 sequence: CASSIGGSTDTQYF. The CDR3 DNA reads as TGTGCCAGCAGCATAGGGGGGTCGACAGATACGCAGTATTTT.

Turning to this clone: Other DNA sequences in this sample translate to the same CDR3. The chain has TRBV6-5 and TRBJ1-1; no definite D call. Trimming took off 4 bases at V and 0 bases at J, with 9 bases between the two ends. The CDR3 consists of 14 residues. CDR1 and CDR2 from the germline V gene are MNHEY and SVGAGI. The CDR3 DNA reads as TGTGCCAGCAGTTCCCCCGGCATGAACACTGAAGCTTTCTTT. Translation gives CASSSPGMNTEAFF.

This rearrangement joins TRBV4-3 to TRBJ2-7, with D perhaps TRBD1 (6 bases). This CDR3 is 15 amino acids long. CDR1 and CDR2 (germline): LGHNA, YSLEER. The V end lost 1 base, the J end lost 3 bases, and 13 bases lay between the germline ends. The CDR3 region is CASSQGRGMGYEQYF. CDR3 in DNA: TGCGCCAGCAGCCAAGGTAGGGGGATGGGCTACGAGCAGTACTTC.

This sequence joins TRBV30 and TRBJ2-1, with 13 bases matching TRBD2. CDR1 and CDR2 (germline): GTSNPN, SVGIG (reference sequence). CDR3 size: 16 residues. With 5 bases clipped from V and 4 bases from J, the junction kept 8 bases outside the gene matches. The CDR3, as DNA: TGTGCCTGGGAGGGGACTAGCGGGAACATATACAATGAGCAGTTCTTC. As protein: CAWEGTSGNIYNEQFF.

The chain carries TRBV19 and TRBJ2-1; 9 nucleotides align to TRBD2. The length of the CDR3 is 14 residues. Germline V gives CDR1 LNHDA, CDR2 SQIVND (reference sequence). The V gene end was trimmed by 4 bases and the J gene end by 10 bases; junction bases not matched to a gene: 8. The CDR3 region has the DNA TGTGCCAGTAGTAGAGTAGCGGGAGATATAGAGCAGTTCTTC. Translated: CASSRVAGDIEQFF.

This chain joins TRBV18 and TRBJ1-1; D may be TRBD1 (6 bases). The V end lost 10 bases, the J end lost 1 base, and 16 bases lay between the germline ends. The CDR3 is made up of 14 amino acids. The germline V gene has CDR1 KGHSH and CDR2 LQKENI. CDR3 in amino acids: CATTPGAGNTEAFF. The CDR3 DNA sequence: TGTGCCACCACCCCGGGGGCGGGGAACACTGAAGCTTTCTTT. Together with reference TRBV18 and TRBJ1-1, the CDR3 gives the full variable domain: NAGVMQNPRHLVRRRGQEARLRCSPMKGHSHVYWYRQLPEEGLKFMVYLQKENIIDESGMPKERFSAEFPKEGPSILRIQQVVRGDSAAYFCATTPGAGNTEAFFGQGTRLTVV.

This chain connects TRBV7-9 to TRBJ1-1; 12 nucleotides line up with TRBD1. Germline V gives CDR1 SEHNR, CDR2 FQNEAQ (reference sequence). The CDR3 sequence is 16 residues long. The V segment lost 5 bases and the J segment 11 bases; nucleotides outside the gene matches: 15. The CDR3 DNA is TGTGCCAGCAGCGCCAGTCCGGGACAGGGGGCGTTGTGGGCTTTCTTT. Translated, it gives CASSASPGQGALWAFF.

DNA of the CDR3: TGTGCCAGCAGCTTTCCCCATAAGACTTACGAGCAGTACTTC. It yields the protein CASSFPHKTYEQYF. This chain uses TRBV11-2 with TRBJ2-7, with D uncertain. V shed 3 bases and J shed 4 bases, with 13 bases lying between them. CDR3 length: 14 amino acids. CDR1 is SGHAT, CDR2 FQNNGV, per germline.

The chain joins TRBV28 to TRBJ2-7; 11 bases fit TRBD2. The V and J ends lost 5 bases and 7 bases, in that order; junction bases with no gene match: 7. The germline V gene encodes CDR1 MDHEN and CDR2 SYDVKM. This CDR3 comprises 14 residues. The chain's CDR3 is CASSPTSGGMEQYF. In DNA form, the CDR3 reads TGTGCCAGCAGTCCAACTAGCGGGGGAATGGAGCAGTACTTC.

The chain uses TRBV25-1 and TRBJ2-1, with 12 bases fitting TRBD2. This CDR3 is 16 amino acids long. From germline, CDR1 is MGHDK and CDR2 SYGVNS. The J segment lost 11 bases and the V segment lost 2 bases, leaving 10 bases of the junction unmatched. The CDR3 loop is CASSEPGLAGGAKQFF. CDR3 in DNA: TGTGCCAGCAGTGAACCGGGACTAGCGGGCGGTGCGAAGCAGTTCTTC.

The rearrangement joins TRBV5-1 to TRBJ2-7, with 9 bases aligning to TRBD1. The germline V gene has CDR1 SGHRS and CDR2 YFSETQ. The length of the CDR3 is 14 residues. The J segment lost 5 bases and the V segment lost 0 bases, leaving 3 bases of the junction unmatched. CDR3 in amino acids: CASSLGQGVNEQYF. In DNA form, the CDR3 reads TGCGCCAGCAGCTTGGGACAGGGGGTAAACGAGCAGTACTTC.

The V gene is TRBV10-1, the J gene TRBJ2-1; D is uncertain. V was clipped by 2 bases and J by 0 bases, with 8 bases between them. This CDR3 is built from 15 residues. CDR1 is WNHNN, CDR2 SYGVQD, per germline (reference sequence). This CDR3 is CASSEVGSSYNEQFF. The CDR3 DNA reads as TGCGCCAGCAGTGAGGTGGGCAGCTCCTACAATGAGCAGTTCTTC.